This TCR beta chain appears in the sequencing data of a study of CXCR3-negative and CXCR3-positive naive CD8 T cells. Broader study findings: Naive cells that were CXCR3-positive had more hydrophobic TRB CDR3s (compared with CXCR3-negative naive cells). Naive subsets were similarly diverse, while memory CD8+ repertoires were much less diverse.

CDR3 length: 15 residues. Germline V gives CDR1 SGHRS, CDR2 YFSETQ. Notes on this clonotype: Its cognate antigen is unknown.

Preparation of TRB cDNA libraries relied on 5' RACE carrying UMI labels. TCRdb re-called the 5' RACE reads and gives one entry per CDR3 protein, without DNA. Its table records 65,000 to 75,000 distinct CDR3 sequences. The chain employs TRBV5-1 and TRBJ2-5. The TCR sequence derives from a human donor in good health. Some clones in this sample may be carry-over from other donors' samples. The sample was naive CXCR3+ CD8+ T cells from blood. The subset is: CD45RO-CCR7+CD27+CD95- naive CD8+ T cells expressing CXCR3 (TNR3+). This CDR3 is CASSLAVSSRETQYF.